The source of this T cell receptor beta chain is a study of blood T cell repertoires in COVID-19. Study context: Sample material is recorded as cDNA or gDNA derived from T cells, B-cell-depleted T cells, or PBMCs.

Libraries were prepared by immunoSEQ multiplex PCR; TCRdb keeps only in-frame clonotypes and omits some of them. The repertoire holds more than 55,000 clones, with around nine tenths as singletons. V lost 4 bases and J lost 2, with 7 bases in between. The CDR3 runs 13 residues. Looked up from germline, CDR1 is SGHTS and CDR2 is YDEGEE. The chain employs TRBV5-8 and TRBJ1-3; the D is unclear. This receptor was obtained from a man older than 75 with acute or convalescent COVID-19. The sample taken for sequencing was peripheral blood. CDR3 region: CASSTRAGNTIYF. In DNA, the CDR3 is TGTGCCAGCAGCACGAGGGCTGGAAACACCATATATTTT. The full variable domain, with the rest looked up from reference TRBV5-8 and TRBJ1-3, is EAGVTQSPTHLIKTRGQQATLRCSPISGHTSVYWYQQALGLGLQFLLWYDEGEERNRGNFPPRFSGRQFPNYSSELNVNALELEDSALYLCASSTRAGNTIYFGEGSWLTVV.